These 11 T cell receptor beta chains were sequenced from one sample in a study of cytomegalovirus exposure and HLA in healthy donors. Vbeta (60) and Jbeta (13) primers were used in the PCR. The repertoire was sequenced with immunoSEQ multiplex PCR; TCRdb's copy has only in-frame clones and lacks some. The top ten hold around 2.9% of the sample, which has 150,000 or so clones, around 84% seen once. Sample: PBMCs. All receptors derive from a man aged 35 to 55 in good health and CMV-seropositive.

The CDR3 bases are TGTGCCAGCAGGGAACTAGTTCCCACAGATACGCAGTATTTT. As protein: CASRELVPTDTQYF. The gene calls are TRBV2 and TRBJ2-3, with TRBD2 as a possible D gene (5 bases). Trimming shortened V by 6 bases and J by 2 bases, and 12 bases separated the two germline ends. This CDR3 contains 14 residues. The germline gives CDR1 SNHLY, CDR2 FYNNEI. Full variable domain (missing parts from reference TRBV2 and TRBJ2-3): EPEVTQTPSHQVTQMGQEVILRCVPISNHLYFYWYRQILGQKVEFLVSFYNNEISEKSEIFDDQFSVERPDGSNFTLKIRSTKLEDSAMYFCASRELVPTDTQYFGPGTRLTVL.

This CDR3 is CASSQEKPLRGYNEQFF. CDR3 sequence (DNA): TGTGCCAGCAGCCAAGAGAAGCCTCTCCGGGGGTACAATGAGCAGTTCTTC. The chain couples TRBV14 to TRBJ2-1; tentatively, D is TRBD2 (6 bases). This CDR3 is 17 amino acids long. Deletions cut 0 bases from V and 4 bases from J, with 16 bases between. From germline, CDR1 is SGHDN and CDR2 FVKESK.

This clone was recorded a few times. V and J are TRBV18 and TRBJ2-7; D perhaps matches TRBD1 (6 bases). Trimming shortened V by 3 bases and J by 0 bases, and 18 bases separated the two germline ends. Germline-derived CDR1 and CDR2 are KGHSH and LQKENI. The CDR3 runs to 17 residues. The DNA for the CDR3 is TGTGCCAGCTCACCCGAACAAACAGGGACCAACTCCTACGAGCAGTACTTC. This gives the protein CASSPEQTGTNSYEQYF.

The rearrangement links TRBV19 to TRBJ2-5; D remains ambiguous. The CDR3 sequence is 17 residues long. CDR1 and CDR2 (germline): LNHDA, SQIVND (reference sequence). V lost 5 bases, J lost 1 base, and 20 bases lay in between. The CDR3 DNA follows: TGTGCCAGTAGTCCAGAGGTCGGCCTGGCGATCCAAGAGACCCAGTACTTC. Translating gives CASSPEVGLAIQETQYF.

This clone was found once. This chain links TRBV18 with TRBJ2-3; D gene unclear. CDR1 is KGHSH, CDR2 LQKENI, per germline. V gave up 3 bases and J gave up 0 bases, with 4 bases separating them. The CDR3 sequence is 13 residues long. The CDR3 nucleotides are TGTGCCAGCTCACCGGGCAGCACAGATACGCAGTATTTT. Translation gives CASSPGSTDTQYF.

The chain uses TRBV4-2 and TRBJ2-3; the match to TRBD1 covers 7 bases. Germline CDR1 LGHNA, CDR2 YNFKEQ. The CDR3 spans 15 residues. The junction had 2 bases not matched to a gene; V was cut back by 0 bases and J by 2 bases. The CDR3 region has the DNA TGTGCCAGCAGCCAAGATAGGGGGCACACAGATACGCAGTATTTT. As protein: CASSQDRGHTDTQYF.

This chain's CDR3 is CAISEGGWTQPQHF. In nucleotides, the CDR3 is TGTGCCATCAGTGAGGGGGGGTGGACGCAGCCCCAGCATTTT. The chain is built from TRBV10-3 and TRBJ1-5, with D possibly being TRBD1 (5 bases). Germline CDR1 ENHRY, CDR2 SYGVKD. The CDR3 is 14 residues long. Trimming took 2 bases from V and 7 from J, leaving 12 bases between them.

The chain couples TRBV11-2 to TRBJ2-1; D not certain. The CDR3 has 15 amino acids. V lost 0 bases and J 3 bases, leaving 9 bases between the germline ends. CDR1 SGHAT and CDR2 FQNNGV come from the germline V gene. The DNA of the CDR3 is TGTGCCAGCAGCTTAGATTCCGCGAGCTACAATGAGCAGTTCTTC. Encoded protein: CASSLDSASYNEQFF.

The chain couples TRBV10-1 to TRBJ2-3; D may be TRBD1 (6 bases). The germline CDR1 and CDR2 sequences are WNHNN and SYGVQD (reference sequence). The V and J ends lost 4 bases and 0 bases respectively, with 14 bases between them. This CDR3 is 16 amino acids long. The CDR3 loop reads CASSGGPNSSTDTQYF. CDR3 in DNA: TGCGCCAGCAGTGGGGGGCCGAATTCTAGCACAGATACGCAGTATTTT.

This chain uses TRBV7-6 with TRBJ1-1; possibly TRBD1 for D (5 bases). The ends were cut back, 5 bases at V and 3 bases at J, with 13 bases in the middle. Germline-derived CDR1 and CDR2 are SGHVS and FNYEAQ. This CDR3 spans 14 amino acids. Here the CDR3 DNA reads TGTGCCAGCAGCCTATCCGGGGGAGACACTGAAGCTTTCTTT. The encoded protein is CASSLSGGDTEAFF.

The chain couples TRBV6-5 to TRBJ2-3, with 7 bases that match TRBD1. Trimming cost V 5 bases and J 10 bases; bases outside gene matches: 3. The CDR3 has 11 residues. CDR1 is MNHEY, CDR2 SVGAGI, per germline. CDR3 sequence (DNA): TGTGCCAGCAGTGCGCAGGGGGCGCAGTATTTT. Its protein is CASSAQGAQYF.